One and the same sample provided the 24 T cell receptor beta chains below, sequenced in a study of blood T cell repertoires in COVID-19. Data came from immunoSEQ multiplex PCR; TCRdb stores just in-frame clones and leaves some out. The sample has 150,000 to 200,000 clones; 80% to 90% are singletons. Sequencing used peripheral blood. All receptors come from a man between 65 and 80 years old with active or convalescent COVID-19.

This clone has just a few counts. This chain uses TRBV28 with TRBJ1-6, with TRBD1 identical over 8 bases. Germline assignment: CDR1 MDHEN and CDR2 SYDVKM. The CDR3 loop spans 14 amino acids. The V and J ends lost 2 bases and 9 bases, in that order; junction bases with no gene match: 3. Written as DNA, the CDR3 is TGTGCCAGCAGTTTAGGACAGGGAAGTTCACCCCTCCACTTT. It translates to CASSLGQGSSPLHF.

The chain has TRBV19 and TRBJ2-3; D not resolved. CDR1 and CDR2 (germline): LNHDA, SQIVND (reference sequence). This CDR3 region has 13 residues. Trimming shortened V by 0 bases and J by 3 bases, and 4 bases separated the two germline ends. The CDR3 DNA reads as TGTGCCAGTAGTATAGACGGGACAGATACGCAGTATTTT. It specifies CASSIDGTDTQYF. The full variable domain, rest sourced from reference TRBV19 and TRBJ2-3, is DGGITQSPKYLFRKEGQNVTLSCEQNLNHDAMYWYRQDPGQGLRLIYYSQIVNDFQKGDIAEGYSVSREKKESFPLTVTSAQKNPTAFYLCASSIDGTDTQYFGPGTRLTVL.

The V gene is TRBV7-6, the J gene TRBJ2-3; TRBD1 matches 7 bases. The length of the CDR3 is 17 residues. The junction had 8 bases not matched to a gene; V was cut back by 2 bases and J by 0 bases. The germline gives CDR1 SGHVS, CDR2 FNYEAQ. The CDR3 reads CASSLRPGQPSTDTQYF. CDR3 DNA sequence: TGTGCCAGCAGCTTACGCCCGGGACAGCCAAGCACAGATACGCAGTATTTT.

This clone was picked up one time. V usage is TRBV28 and J usage is TRBJ1-6; the D gene is possibly TRBD1 (5 bases). The germline V gene encodes CDR1 MDHEN and CDR2 SYDVKM. The CDR3 loop spans 12 amino acids. V was cut by 8 bases and J by 9 bases, with 11 bases left in between. CDR3 protein: CASGQGGSPLHF. DNA of the CDR3: TGTGCCAGCGGTCAGGGTGGTTCACCCCTCCACTTT.

In this sample, this clone turned up once. CDR3 in DNA: TGTGCCATCAGTGACCCAGGTGTGATGGACTATGGCTACACCTTC. It encodes CAISDPGVMDYGYTF. The chain employs TRBV10-3 and TRBJ1-2; D gene unclear. The CDR3 contains 15 residues. Trimming stripped 3 bases from V and 3 bases from J, with 14 bases between. Per germline, CDR1 ENHRY and CDR2 SYGVKD.

The chain links TRBV5-1 to TRBJ2-3; D uncertain. The CDR3 sequence is 16 residues long. V lost 1 base to trimming and J lost 0 bases, with 12 bases between them. Germline V CDR1 and CDR2: SGHRS, YFSETQ. CDR3 sequence reads: CASSLSLQSSTDTQYF. The CDR3 nucleotides are TGCGCCAGCAGCTTGTCTTTACAGTCTAGCACAGATACGCAGTATTTT.

CDR3 nucleotide sequence: TGTGCCAGCAGCGCCCGCAGTTCACCCCTCCACTTT. It is translated as CASSARSSPLHF. The J gene is TRBJ1-6, the V gene TRBV9; D remains unclear. Germline CDR1 reads SGDLS; CDR2 reads YYNGEE. CDR3 size: 12 residues. V lost 3 bases, J lost 9 bases, and 7 bases lay in between.

V and J are TRBV6-2 or TRBV6-3 and TRBJ2-5, with 10 positions matching TRBD2. The CDR3 sequence is 18 residues long. The J segment lost 1 base and the V segment lost 5 bases, leaving 13 bases of the junction unmatched. Looked up from germline, CDR1 is MNHEY and CDR2 is SVGEGT. For the CDR3, the DNA is TGTGCCAGCAGTCTCCGGCGGGGGAGCGGGAGGGCCCAAGAGACCCAGTACTTC. This sequence encodes CASSLRRGSGRAQETQYF.

This chain connects TRBV15 to TRBJ1-5; D not resolved. V lost 0 bases and J lost 11, with 11 bases in between. Germline CDR1 and CDR2: LNHNV and YYDKDF (reference sequence). The CDR3 has 13 amino acids. CDR3 sequence reads: CATSREIEFTQHF. The CDR3 DNA reads as TGTGCCACCAGCAGAGAGATCGAGTTCACCCAGCATTTT.

This clone was observed a handful of times. The genes are TRBV30 and TRBJ2-7; unclear D gene. Trimming took off 2 bases at V and 3 bases at J, with 5 bases between the two ends. Germline CDR1 is GTSNPN and CDR2 is SVGIG (reference sequence). The CDR3 contains 11 residues. CDR3 in DNA: TGTGCCTGGAGTAACATCTACGAGCAGTACTTC. This sequence encodes CAWSNIYEQYF.

The rearrangement joins TRBV6-2 or TRBV6-3 to TRBJ2-7; possibly TRBD2 for D (6 bases). The CDR3 is made up of 14 amino acids. The germline gives CDR1 MNHEY, CDR2 SVGEGT. Trimming removed 1 base at V and 2 bases at J, with 9 bases between. CDR3 sequence: CASSYFPGAYEQYF. The CDR3 DNA follows: TGTGCCAGCAGTTACTTCCCGGGGGCCTACGAGCAGTACTTC.

Only one count was recorded for this clone. The J gene is TRBJ1-2, the V gene TRBV24-1; D might be TRBD1 (5 bases). Germline CDR1 KGHDR, CDR2 SFDVKD. The CDR3 totals 14 residues. V was shortened by 6 bases and J by 3 bases, with 13 bases between the two germline ends. CDR3 DNA: TGTGCCACCAGTCCGTCCGTGACAGACTATGGCTACACCTTC. This sequence encodes CATSPSVTDYGYTF.

The chain is built from TRBV7-9 and TRBJ1-2; 9 positions agree with TRBD1. Losses at the gene ends were 10 bases for V and 7 bases for J; bases not matched to a gene: 7. CDR3 length equals 12 residues. CDR1 is SEHNR, CDR2 FQNEAQ, per germline (reference sequence). For the CDR3, the DNA is TGTGCCATTGGGGACAGGGATCTTGGCTACACCTTC. Translated: CAIGDRDLGYTF.

The chain carries TRBV24-1 and TRBJ2-3, with a weak D call TRBD1 (6 bases). CDR3 length: 14 amino acids. Germline lookup yields CDR1 KGHDR and CDR2 SFDVKD. The ends were cut back, 7 bases at V and 0 bases at J, with 10 bases in the middle. The CDR3 region has the DNA TGTGCCACCAGGGAAACAGGGAGCACAGATACGCAGTATTTT. The encoded protein is CATRETGSTDTQYF.

V usage is TRBV24-1 and J usage is TRBJ1-2; 8 bases fit TRBD1. The CDR3 totals 11 residues. After removal of 9 bases from V and 4 bases from J, the junction contained 0 bases not matched to a gene. CDR1 is KGHDR, CDR2 SFDVKD, per germline. CDR3 nucleotides: TGTGCCACCGGGACAGGCTATGGCTACACCTTC. Protein: CATGTGYGYTF.

The J gene is TRBJ2-2, the V gene TRBV27, with TRBD2 matching over 13 bases. Per the germline V gene, CDR1 is MNHEY and CDR2 is SMNVEV (reference sequence). The CDR3 runs to 14 residues. Trimming cost V 5 bases and J 6 bases; bases outside gene matches: 0. In DNA, the CDR3 is TGTGCCAGCAGTGGACTAGCGGGGGCCGGGGAGCTGTTTTTT. It yields the protein CASSGLAGAGELFF.

This sequence joins TRBV5-1 and TRBJ1-1; unclear D gene. V was pared by 0 bases and J by 4 bases, with 10 bases between. Germline CDR1 SGHRS, CDR2 YFSETQ. The CDR3 loop spans 14 amino acids. The CDR3 region is CASSLVGSGTEAFF. CDR3 coding DNA: TGCGCCAGCAGCTTGGTGGGGAGTGGCACTGAAGCTTTCTTT.

The chain couples TRBV5-1 to TRBJ2-5; 14 bases agree with TRBD2. The germline CDR1 and CDR2 sequences are SGHRS and YFSETQ. The J segment lost 4 bases and the V segment lost 0 bases, leaving 2 bases of the junction unmatched. This CDR3 has 16 residues. CDR3 amino acids: CASSLGGTSGRETQYF. CDR3 bases: TGCGCCAGCAGCTTGGGTGGGACTAGCGGGAGAGAGACCCAGTACTTC. Looking up the rest from reference TRBV5-1 and TRBJ2-5 gives the full variable domain: KAGVTQTPRYLIKTRGQQVTLSCSPISGHRSVSWYQQTPGQGLQFLFEYFSETQRNKGNFPGRFSGRQFSNSRSEMNVSTLELGDSALYLCASSLGGTSGRETQYFGPGTRLLVL.

Worth noting for this clone: The junction departs from the called germline gene at one end, perhaps through a read error. The chain carries TRBV24-1 and TRBJ2-5; possibly TRBD2 for D (7 bases). Germline lookup yields CDR1 KGHDR and CDR2 SFDVKD. There are 17 residues in the CDR3. CDR3 DNA sequence: TGTGCCACCAGTACGGGGGGCGAGGGATGGGACCAGGAGACCCAGTACTTC. Protein: CATSTGGEGWDQETQYF.

The chain combines TRBV5-6 with TRBJ1-5, with 8 bases fitting TRBD1. The germline V gene encodes CDR1 SGHDT and CDR2 YYEEEE. Trimming took 4 bases from V and 9 from J; bases not matched to a gene: 12. The CDR3 extends over 15 amino acids. In nucleotides, the CDR3 is TGTGCCAGCAGCGTCTCCGGGACAGGCGATGGGCCCCAGCATTTT. It specifies CASSVSGTGDGPQHF.

The chain links TRBV3-1 (or the pseudogene TRBV3-2) to TRBJ2-2; D perhaps matches TRBD2 (7 bases). V lost 1 base, J lost 8 bases, and 14 bases lay in between. This CDR3 has 15 amino acids. The V gene's germline CDR1 is LGHDT and CDR2 YNNKEL (reference sequence). DNA of the CDR3: TGTGCCAGCAGCCAAGTGCGGGGGCCCGCTGGGGAGCTGTTTTTT. Its protein is CASSQVRGPAGELFF.

J is TRBJ2-7 and V is TRBV6-5; 9 nucleotides match TRBD1. CDR3 length: 15 residues. Germline trimming cut 4 bases from V and 2 bases from J; bases unmatched to any gene: 6. Germline V gene data show CDR1 as MNHEY and CDR2 as SVGAGI. In DNA form, the CDR3 reads TGTGCCAGCAGTTCCGGACAGGGGAAGACCTACGAGCAGTACTTC. Protein sequence: CASSSGQGKTYEQYF.

The J gene is TRBJ2-5, the V gene TRBV3-1 (or the pseudogene TRBV3-2); tentatively, D is TRBD2 (6 bases). V shed 2 bases and J shed 0 bases, with 10 bases lying between them. This CDR3 is 15 amino acids long. CDR1 is LGHDT, CDR2 YNNKEL, per germline (reference sequence). CDR3: CASSQMRGYQETQYF. DNA for the CDR3: TGTGCCAGCAGCCAAATGCGGGGCTACCAAGAGACCCAGTACTTC.

The V gene is TRBV5-1, the J gene TRBJ2-2, with 7 nucleotides matching TRBD1. CDR3 size: 15 residues. Germline V CDR1 and CDR2: SGHRS, YFSETQ. V shed 10 bases and J 1 base; nucleotides not matched to a gene: 10. The CDR3 loop is CASRPGTENTGELFF. In nucleotides, the CDR3 is TGCGCCTCGAGGCCCGGGACAGAGAACACCGGGGAGCTGTTTTTT.